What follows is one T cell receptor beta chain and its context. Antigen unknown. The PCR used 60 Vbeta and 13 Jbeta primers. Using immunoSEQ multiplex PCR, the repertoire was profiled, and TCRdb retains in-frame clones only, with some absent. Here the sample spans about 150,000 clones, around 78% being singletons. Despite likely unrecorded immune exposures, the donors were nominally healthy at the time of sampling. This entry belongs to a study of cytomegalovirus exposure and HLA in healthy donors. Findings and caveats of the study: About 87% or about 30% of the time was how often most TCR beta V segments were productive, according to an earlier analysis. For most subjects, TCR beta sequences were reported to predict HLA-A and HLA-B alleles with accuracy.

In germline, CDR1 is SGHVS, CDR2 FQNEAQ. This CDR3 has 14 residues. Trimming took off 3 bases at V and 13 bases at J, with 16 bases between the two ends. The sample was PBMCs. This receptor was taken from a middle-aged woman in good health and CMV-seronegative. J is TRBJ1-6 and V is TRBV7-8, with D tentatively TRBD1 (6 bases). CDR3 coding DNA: TGTGCCAGCAGCTTTGATGCTCGGGACACCCCCCTCCACTTT. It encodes CASSFDARDTPLHF.